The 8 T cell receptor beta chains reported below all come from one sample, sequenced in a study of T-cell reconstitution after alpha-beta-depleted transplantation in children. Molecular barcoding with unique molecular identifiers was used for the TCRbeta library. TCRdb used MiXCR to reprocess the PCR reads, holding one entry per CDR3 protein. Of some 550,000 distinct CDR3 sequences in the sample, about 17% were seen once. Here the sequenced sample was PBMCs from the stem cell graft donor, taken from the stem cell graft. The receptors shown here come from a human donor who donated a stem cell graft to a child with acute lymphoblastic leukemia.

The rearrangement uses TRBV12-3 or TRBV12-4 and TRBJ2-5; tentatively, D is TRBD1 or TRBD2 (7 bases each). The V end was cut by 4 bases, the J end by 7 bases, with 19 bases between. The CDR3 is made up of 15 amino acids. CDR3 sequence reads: CASSWTRGPGSTQYF. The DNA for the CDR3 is TGTGCCAGCAGTTGGACTAGGGGGCCGGGGTCGACCCAGTACTTC.

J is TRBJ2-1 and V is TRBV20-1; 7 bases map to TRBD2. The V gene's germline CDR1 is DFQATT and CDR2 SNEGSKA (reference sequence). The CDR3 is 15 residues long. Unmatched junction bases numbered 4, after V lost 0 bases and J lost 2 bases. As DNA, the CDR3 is TGCAGTGCTAGAGAGGGCGGGAGAACCTACAATGAGCAGTTCTTC. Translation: CSAREGGRTYNEQFF.

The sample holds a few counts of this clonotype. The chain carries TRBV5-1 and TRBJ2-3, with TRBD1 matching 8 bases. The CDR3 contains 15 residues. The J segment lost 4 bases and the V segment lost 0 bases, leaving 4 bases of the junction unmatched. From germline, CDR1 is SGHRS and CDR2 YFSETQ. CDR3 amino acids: CASSLAQGVADTQYF. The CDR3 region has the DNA TGCGCCAGCAGCTTGGCACAGGGGGTAGCAGATACGCAGTATTTT.

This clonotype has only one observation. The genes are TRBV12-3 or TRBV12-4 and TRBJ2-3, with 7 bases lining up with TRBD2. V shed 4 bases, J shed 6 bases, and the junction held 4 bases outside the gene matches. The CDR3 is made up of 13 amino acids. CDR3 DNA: TGTGCCAGCAGTTCCGCGGGAGTGGATACGCAGTATTTT. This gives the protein CASSSAGVDTQYF.

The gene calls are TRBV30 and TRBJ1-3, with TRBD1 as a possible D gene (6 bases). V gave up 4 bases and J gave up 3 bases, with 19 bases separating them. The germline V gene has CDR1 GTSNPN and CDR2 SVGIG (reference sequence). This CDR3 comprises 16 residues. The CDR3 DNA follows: TGTGCCTGGAACGGACAGATGACGCATCGTGGAAACACCATATATTTT. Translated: CAWNGQMTHRGNTIYF.

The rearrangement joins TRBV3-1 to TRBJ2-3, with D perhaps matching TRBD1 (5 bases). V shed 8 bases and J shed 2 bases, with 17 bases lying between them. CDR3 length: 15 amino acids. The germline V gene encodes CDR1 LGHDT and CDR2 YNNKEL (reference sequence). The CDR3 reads CASSRGGQYTDTQYF. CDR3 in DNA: TGTGCCAGCTCTAGGGGCGGCCAGTACACAGATACGCAGTATTTT.

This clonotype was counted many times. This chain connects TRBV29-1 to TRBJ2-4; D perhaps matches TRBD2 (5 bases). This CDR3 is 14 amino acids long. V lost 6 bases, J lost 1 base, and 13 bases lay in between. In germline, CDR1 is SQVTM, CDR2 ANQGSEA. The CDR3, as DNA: TGCAGCGTAAAAGGAGCGGACGCCAAAAACATTCAGTACTTC. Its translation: CSVKGADAKNIQYF.

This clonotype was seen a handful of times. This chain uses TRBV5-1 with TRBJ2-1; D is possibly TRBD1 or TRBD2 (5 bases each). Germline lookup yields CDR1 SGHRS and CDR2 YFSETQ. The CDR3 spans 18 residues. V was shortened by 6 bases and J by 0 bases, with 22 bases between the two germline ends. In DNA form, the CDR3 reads TGCGCCAGCACCATCCCGTTTAGAGGGGAGAGCTCCTACAATGAGCAGTTCTTC. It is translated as CASTIPFRGESSYNEQFF.